Shown below are 28 T cell receptor beta chains from a single sample sequenced in a study of T cells in Graves' hyperthyroidism and ophthalmopathy. Amplification of TCR beta CDR3 regions used RNA as the template. The HTBI primer set drove a first-round RT-PCR of the TCR CDR3. TCRdb itself ran the multiplex PCR reads through MiXCR, one entry per CDR3 protein. The sample has about 360,000 distinct CDR3 sequences, just under 25% seen once; the top ten hold more than 60%. Material for sequencing was blood. Receptor source: a man aged 45-65 years with Graves' hyperthyroidism.

The rearrangement uses TRBV6-5 and TRBJ2-5, with D possibly TRBD1 on 5 matching bases. Trimming shortened V by 2 bases and J by 4 bases, and 14 bases separated the two germline ends. The CDR3 contains 15 residues. Germline CDR1 and CDR2: MNHEY and SVGAGI. The DNA of the CDR3 is TGTGCCAGCAGTTACGAAGGGTCTAGGGGAGAGACCCAGTACTTC. It translates to CASSYEGSRGETQYF.

There are a few counts of this clonotype. V is TRBV5-1 and J is TRBJ1-2; D uncertain. CDR3 length: 14 residues. Germline CDR1 is SGHRS and CDR2 is YFSETQ. V was trimmed by 6 bases and J by 6 bases, leaving 18 bases between them. In DNA form, the CDR3 reads TGCGCCAGCAAGGGAGGATCGGCGTGGGATGGCTACACCTTC. Translated, it gives CASKGGSAWDGYTF. The entire variable domain, with the rest obtained from reference TRBV5-1 and TRBJ1-2, is as follows: KAGVTQTPRYLIKTRGQQVTLSCSPISGHRSVSWYQQTPGQGLQFLFEYFSETQRNKGNFPGRFSGRQFSNSRSEMNVSTLELGDSALYLCASKGGSAWDGYTFGSGTRLTVV.

The J gene is TRBJ2-1, the V gene TRBV7-9; 13 bases align to TRBD2. Germline V gives CDR1 SEHNR, CDR2 FQNEAQ (reference sequence). The CDR3 is 20 residues long. Trimming at V came to 2 bases and at J to 3 bases, leaving 13 bases not matched to a gene. In DNA form, the CDR3 reads TGTGCCAGCAGCTTAAACCCGACTAGCGGGAGGAGGAGTGACTACAATGAGCAGTTCTTC. It is translated as CASSLNPTSGRRSDYNEQFF. Drawing the rest from reference TRBV7-9 and TRBJ2-1, the complete variable domain is DTGVSQNPRHKITKRGQNVTFRCDPISEHNRLYWYRQTLGQGPEFLTYFQNEAQLEKSRLLSDRFSAERPKGSFSTLEIQRTEQGDSAMYLCASSLNPTSGRRSDYNEQFFGPGTRLTVL.

The rearrangement uses TRBV9 and TRBJ2-1; D is unclear. CDR1 is SGDLS, CDR2 YYNGEE, per germline. V dropped 2 bases and J dropped 6 bases, with 9 bases sitting between them. The CDR3 spans 13 residues. CDR3 bases: TGTGCCAGCAGCGTTGGAGAGTCCAATGAGCAGTTCTTC. The encoded protein is CASSVGESNEQFF.

There are many counts of this clonotype. V is TRBV12-3 or TRBV12-4 and J is TRBJ1-1; 10 nucleotides align to TRBD1. J gave up 4 bases and V 6 bases, and 5 bases lay outside the gene matches. The CDR3 spans 14 residues. The CDR3 spells CASRGTGAITEAFF. The CDR3 DNA is TGTGCCAGCAGGGGGACAGGGGCGATCACTGAAGCTTTCTTT.

This clonotype showed up just a few times. The V call is TRBV7-2, the J call TRBJ1-5; D perhaps matches TRBD1 (6 bases). CDR3 size: 18 residues. Trimming shortened V by 5 bases and J by 0 bases, and 20 bases separated the two germline ends. CDR1 SGHTA and CDR2 FQGNSA come from the germline V gene. CDR3 loop: CASSPGELTGYSNQPQHF. The CDR3, as DNA: TGTGCCAGCAGCCCAGGGGAACTCACGGGATATAGCAATCAGCCCCAGCATTTT.

This clonotype has a count of ten or more. The V and J genes are TRBV5-6 and TRBJ1-2, with 8 bases lining up with TRBD1. Germline CDR1 reads SGHDT; CDR2 reads YYEEEE. The CDR3 covers 13 residues. J lost 4 bases, V lost 4 bases, and 3 bases had no gene match. CDR3 residues: CASSGDRLYGYTF. CDR3 DNA: TGTGCCAGCAGCGGGGACAGGCTCTATGGCTACACCTTC.

This clonotype was detected only a few times. This chain links TRBV11-3 with TRBJ2-2; the D is unclear. Germline assignment: CDR1 SGHNT and CDR2 YENEEA. This CDR3 is 16 amino acids long. V lost 5 bases to trimming and J lost 2 bases, with 15 bases between them. The CDR3 loop reads CASSPKDGLNTGELFF. CDR3 nucleotides: TGTGCCAGCAGCCCTAAGGACGGCCTAAACACCGGGGAGCTGTTTTTT. Full variable domain (missing parts from reference TRBV11-3 and TRBJ2-2): EAGVVQSPRYKIIEKKQPVAFWCNPISGHNTLYWYLQNLGQGPELLIRYENEEAVDDSQLPKDRFSAERLKGVDSTLKIQPAELGDSAVYLCASSPKDGLNTGELFFGEGSRLTVL.

This chain uses TRBV5-1 with TRBJ1-1, with a weak D call TRBD1 (5 bases). CDR1 SGHRS and CDR2 YFSETQ come from the germline V gene. This CDR3 region has 13 residues. V shed 4 bases and J shed 11 bases, with 18 bases lying between them. CDR3 sequence (DNA): TGCGCCAGCAGCGGCGGGGACTTCGGGAGGGCTTTCTTT. As protein: CASSGGDFGRAFF. Full variable domain (remainder filled in from reference TRBV5-1 and TRBJ1-1): KAGVTQTPRYLIKTRGQQVTLSCSPISGHRSVSWYQQTPGQGLQFLFEYFSETQRNKGNFPGRFSGRQFSNSRSEMNVSTLELGDSALYLCASSGGDFGRAFFGQGTRLTVV.

V is TRBV11-2 and J is TRBJ2-1; 15 bases line up with TRBD2. With V trimmed by 2 bases and J by 5 bases, 13 bases remained unmatched. This CDR3 has 20 residues. Germline-derived CDR1 and CDR2 are SGHAT and FQNNGV. The DNA for the CDR3 is TGTGCCAGCAGCTTAAACTCAATGGGACTAGCGGGAGGTTCCCACAATGAGCAGTTCTTC. It is translated as CASSLNSMGLAGGSHNEQFF.

This clonotype appeared a single time. The chain combines TRBV20-1 with TRBJ1-3; weak D call: TRBD1 (6 bases). This CDR3 has 16 residues. The germline V and J ends were trimmed by 1 base and 0 bases, with 13 bases remaining between them. In germline, CDR1 is DFQATT, CDR2 SNEGSKA (reference sequence). The CDR3 nucleotides read TGCAGTGCTAGAGTCCAAACAGGGAGCTCTGGAAACACCATATATTTT. This sequence encodes CSARVQTGSSGNTIYF.

This clonotype was observed a few times. This may stem from a read error, because a much larger clone lies one nucleotide away. The V gene is TRBV27, the J gene TRBJ1-2; 7 nucleotides match TRBD1. This CDR3 contains 15 residues. CDR1 is MNHEY and CDR2 is SMNVEV in the germline V gene (reference sequence). The CDR3 reads CANSVTGDADYGYTF. Here the CDR3 DNA reads TGTGCCAACAGTGTTACAGGGGATGCGGACTATGGCTACACCTTC.

Written as DNA, the CDR3 is TGTGCCAGCAGTGACGGGAGGGGGTCCTACGAGCAGTACTTC. Its protein is CASSDGRGSYEQYF. The chain has TRBV2 and TRBJ2-7, with TRBD2 identical over 8 bases. The CDR3 runs to 14 residues. With V trimmed by 3 bases and J by 1 base, 2 bases remained unmatched. In germline, CDR1 is SNHLY, CDR2 FYNNEI.

This clonotype came up many times. This rearrangement joins TRBV2 to TRBJ1-2; the match to TRBD1 covers 9 bases. Germline V gene sequence: CDR1 SNHLY, CDR2 FYNNEI. V lost 11 bases and J lost 5; bases outside the gene matches: 15. This CDR3 is built from 15 residues. For the CDR3, the DNA is TGTGCCGGAGAACAGGGGGCTCATAGATCATATGGCTACACCTTC. As protein: CAGEQGAHRSYGYTF.

This clonotype was detected a few times. The chain joins TRBV9 to TRBJ2-2; 8 nucleotides agree with TRBD2. The germline gives CDR1 SGDLS, CDR2 YYNGEE. After removal of 4 bases from V and 0 bases from J, the junction contained 11 bases not matched to a gene. The CDR3 loop spans 18 amino acids. The CDR3 DNA reads TGTGCCAGCAGCTCGGGATCGGGGGGGGCGACGAACACCGGGGAGCTGTTTTTT. Its translation is CASSSGSGGATNTGELFF.

There are a few counts of this clonotype. The chain uses TRBV5-4 and TRBJ2-7; a possible D gene is TRBD2 (5 bases). Germline CDR1 is SGHNT and CDR2 is YYREEE (reference sequence). V lost 4 bases and J 7 bases, leaving 21 bases between the germline ends. This CDR3 spans 15 amino acids. The CDR3 spells CASSHDFSVSGEQYF. CDR3 DNA sequence: TGTGCCAGCAGCCACGACTTCAGCGTTTCGGGGGAGCAGTACTTC. The full variable domain, completed using reference TRBV5-4 and TRBJ2-7, is ETGVTQSPTHLIKTRGQQVTLRCSSQSGHNTVSWYQQALGQGPQFIFQYYREEENGRGNFPPRFSGLQFPNYSSELNVNALELDDSALYLCASSHDFSVSGEQYFGPGTRLTVT.

V and J are TRBV5-1 and TRBJ2-2; D may be TRBD1 or TRBD2 (5 bases each). The CDR3 is made up of 14 amino acids. Germline V CDR1 and CDR2: SGHRS, YFSETQ. V was trimmed by 5 bases and J by 2 bases, leaving 10 bases between them. The chain's CDR3 is CASRLRGNTGELFF. CDR3 sequence (DNA): TGCGCCAGCAGGCTGAGGGGAAACACCGGGGAGCTGTTTTTT. The variable domain in full, with the rest retrieved from reference TRBV5-1 and TRBJ2-2, is KAGVTQTPRYLIKTRGQQVTLSCSPISGHRSVSWYQQTPGQGLQFLFEYFSETQRNKGNFPGRFSGRQFSNSRSEMNVSTLELGDSALYLCASRLRGNTGELFFGEGSRLTVL.

This sequence joins TRBV12-3 or TRBV12-4 and TRBJ2-1; D uncertain. V gave up 6 bases and J gave up 6 bases, with 12 bases separating them. There are 13 residues in the CDR3. The DNA for the CDR3 is TGTGCCAGCAGCCAGTCAGCGAGCAATGAGCAGTTCTTC. Protein: CASSQSASNEQFF.

This chain uses TRBV28 with TRBJ2-5; 10 bases are shared with TRBD2. Trimming took 6 bases from V and 3 from J; bases not matched to a gene: 10. This CDR3 region has 16 residues. Germline CDR1 and CDR2: MDHEN and SYDVKM. The CDR3 reads CASSKLPSGSKETQYF. CDR3 coding DNA: TGTGCCAGCAGCAAACTACCTAGCGGGAGTAAAGAGACCCAGTACTTC.

This clonotype was found a few times. The genes are TRBV11-3 and TRBJ2-1; TRBD2 agrees at 13 bases. The CDR3 loop spans 15 amino acids. V shed 6 bases and J 10 bases; nucleotides not matched to a gene: 9. CDR1 and CDR2 (germline): SGHNT, YENEEA. CDR3: CASRETGTSGTEQFF. In DNA, the CDR3 is TGTGCCAGCAGAGAAACCGGGACTAGCGGGACCGAGCAGTTCTTC.

Concerning this clonotype itself: Being one base from a much bigger clone, this may be a read error. The rearrangement joins TRBV28 to TRBJ2-7; D is ambiguous. CDR3 size: 14 residues. The V gene lost 6 bases and the J gene lost 0 bases, with 12 bases spanning the gap. CDR1 is MDHEN, CDR2 SYDVKM, per germline. The CDR3 protein is CASRARGRSYEQYF. Here the CDR3 DNA reads TGTGCCAGCAGGGCTCGCGGACGCTCCTACGAGCAGTACTTC.

This chain joins TRBV19 and TRBJ2-7, with 10 bases fitting TRBD1. V shed 4 bases, J shed 0 bases, and the junction held 6 bases outside the gene matches. Germline V gene data show CDR1 as LNHDA and CDR2 as SQIVND (reference sequence). This CDR3 is 16 amino acids long. The CDR3 bases are TGTGCCAGTAGTACGGGGACAGGGGTCTTCTCCTACGAGCAGTACTTC. This codes for CASSTGTGVFSYEQYF.

This clonotype was counted only a few times. V usage is TRBV12-3 or TRBV12-4 and J usage is TRBJ2-1, with TRBD2 matching over 7 bases. V lost 5 bases, J lost 6 bases, and 7 bases stayed unmatched. The CDR3 contains 14 residues. The CDR3 coding sequence is TGTGCCAGCAGTCCCAGACTAGCTTCCAATGAGCAGTTCTTC. As protein: CASSPRLASNEQFF.

This clonotype turned up a few times. The chain links TRBV6-1 to TRBJ2-1; 11 bases align to TRBD2. The CDR3 length is 14 residues. The germline V gene has CDR1 MNHNS and CDR2 SASEGT. With 7 bases clipped from V and 6 bases from J, the junction kept 5 bases outside the gene matches. DNA of the CDR3: TGTGCCAGCACTCTACTAGCGGGAGTCAATGAGCAGTTCTTC. Its translation is CASTLLAGVNEQFF.

This clonotype was detected many times. The chain is built from TRBV3-1 and TRBJ1-2; 9 bases line up with TRBD1. CDR1 LGHDT and CDR2 YNNKEL come from the germline V gene (reference sequence). The CDR3 contains 15 residues. V shed 1 base and J 4 bases; nucleotides not matched to a gene: 4. The CDR3, as DNA: TGTGCCAGCAGCCAAGTGGACAGGGGTGGCTATGGCTACACCTTC. Residues: CASSQVDRGGYGYTF. The full variable domain, its missing parts supplied by reference TRBV3-1 and TRBJ1-2, is DTAVSQTPKYLVTQMGNDKSIKCEQNLGHDTMYWYKQDSKKFLKIMFSYNNKELIINETVPNRFSPKSPDKAHLNLHINSLELGDSAVYFCASSQVDRGGYGYTFGSGTRLTVV.

The chain has TRBV29-1 and TRBJ1-6, with TRBD1 matching over 9 bases. Germline CDR1 SQVTM, CDR2 ANQGSEA. Unmatched junction bases numbered 3, after V lost 4 bases and J lost 8 bases. This CDR3 spans 13 amino acids. The CDR3 reads CSVAGDRDSPLHF. The CDR3 DNA reads as TGCAGCGTTGCGGGGGACAGGGATTCACCCCTCCACTTT.

The J gene is TRBJ1-1, the V gene TRBV5-1; tentative D call: TRBD1 (6 bases). CDR3 length: 16 amino acids. Trimming removed 4 bases from V and 0 bases from J, with 16 bases in between. Germline CDR1 reads SGHRS; CDR2 reads YFSETQ. The CDR3 sequence: CASSLTGLSMNTEAFF. In DNA, the CDR3 is TGCGCCAGCAGCCTCACAGGGCTTAGTATGAACACTGAAGCTTTCTTT. The full variable domain, with the rest looked up from reference TRBV5-1 and TRBJ1-1, is KAGVTQTPRYLIKTRGQQVTLSCSPISGHRSVSWYQQTPGQGLQFLFEYFSETQRNKGNFPGRFSGRQFSNSRSEMNVSTLELGDSALYLCASSLTGLSMNTEAFFGQGTRLTVV.

This clonotype has a handful of counts. This chain links TRBV29-1 with TRBJ2-2, with D unresolved. In germline, CDR1 is SQVTM, CDR2 ANQGSEA. Trimming stripped 4 bases from V and 0 bases from J, with 6 bases between. This CDR3 region has 13 residues. DNA of the CDR3: TGCAGCGTTGGGTCGGCGAACACCGGGGAGCTGTTTTTT. Its translation: CSVGSANTGELFF.